This paragraph reports one T cell receptor (beta chain). This sample stems from a study of technical replicates of blood from a few donors. TCRdb keeps only in-frame clones here, not all; method: immunoSEQ multiplex PCR. The data show more than 75,000 clones, approximately 86% seen once. Germline V gene sequence: CDR1 SGHTA, CDR2 FQGNSA. This CDR3 is built from 13 residues. With V trimmed by 5 bases and J by 14 bases, 11 bases remained unmatched. The chain joins TRBV7-2 to TRBJ2-1; 8 nucleotides line up with TRBD2. The specimen sequenced was PBMCs. The receptor's source is a human donor in good health. Some clones in this sample may be carry-over from other donors' samples. CDR3 region: CASSRDGGTSKFF. Written as DNA, the CDR3 is TGTGCCAGCAGCCGGGACGGCGGGACTAGTAAGTTCTTC.